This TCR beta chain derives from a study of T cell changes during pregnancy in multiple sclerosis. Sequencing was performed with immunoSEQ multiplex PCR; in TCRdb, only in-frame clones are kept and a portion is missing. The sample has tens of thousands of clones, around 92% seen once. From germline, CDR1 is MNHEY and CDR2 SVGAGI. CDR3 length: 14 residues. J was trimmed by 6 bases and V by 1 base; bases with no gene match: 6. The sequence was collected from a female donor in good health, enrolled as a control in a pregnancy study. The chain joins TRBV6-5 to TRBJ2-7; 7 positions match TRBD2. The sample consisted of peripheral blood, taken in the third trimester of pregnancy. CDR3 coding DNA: TGTGCCAGCAGTTACTTGGGGGAGGGGTCCGAGCAGTACTTC. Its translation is CASSYLGEGSEQYF.